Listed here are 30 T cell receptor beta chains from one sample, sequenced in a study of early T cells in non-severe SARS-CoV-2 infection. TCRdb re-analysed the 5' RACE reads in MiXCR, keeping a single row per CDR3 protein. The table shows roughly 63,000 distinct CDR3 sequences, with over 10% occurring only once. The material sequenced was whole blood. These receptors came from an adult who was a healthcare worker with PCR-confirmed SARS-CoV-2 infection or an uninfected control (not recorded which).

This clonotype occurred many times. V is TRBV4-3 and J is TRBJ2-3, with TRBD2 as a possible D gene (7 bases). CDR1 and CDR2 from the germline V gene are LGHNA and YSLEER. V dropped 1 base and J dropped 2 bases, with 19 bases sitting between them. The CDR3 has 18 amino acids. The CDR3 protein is CASSQAATMAGATDTQYF. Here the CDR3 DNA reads TGCGCCAGCAGCCAAGCCGCGACGATGGCGGGGGCCACAGATACGCAGTATTTT.

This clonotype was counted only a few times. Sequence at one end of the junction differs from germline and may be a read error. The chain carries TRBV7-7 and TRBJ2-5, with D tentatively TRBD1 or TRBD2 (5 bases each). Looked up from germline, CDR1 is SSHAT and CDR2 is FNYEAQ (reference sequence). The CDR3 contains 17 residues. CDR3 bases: TGTGCTAGCAGCGAGGGGTTTGGTCAAGTAGACCAAGAGACCCAGTACTTC. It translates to CASSEGFGQVDQETQYF.

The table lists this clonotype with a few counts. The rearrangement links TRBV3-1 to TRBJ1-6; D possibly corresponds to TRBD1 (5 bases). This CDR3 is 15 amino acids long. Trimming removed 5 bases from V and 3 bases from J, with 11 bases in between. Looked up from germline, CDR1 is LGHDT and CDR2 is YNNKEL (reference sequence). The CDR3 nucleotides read TGTGCCAGCAGCGCCCGACAGAGCTATAATTCACCCCTCCACTTT. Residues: CASSARQSYNSPLHF. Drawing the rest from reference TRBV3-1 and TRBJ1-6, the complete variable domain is DTAVSQTPKYLVTQMGNDKSIKCEQNLGHDTMYWYKQDSKKFLKIMFSYNNKELIINETVPNRFSPKSPDKAHLNLHINSLELGDSAVYFCASSARQSYNSPLHFGNGTRLTVT.

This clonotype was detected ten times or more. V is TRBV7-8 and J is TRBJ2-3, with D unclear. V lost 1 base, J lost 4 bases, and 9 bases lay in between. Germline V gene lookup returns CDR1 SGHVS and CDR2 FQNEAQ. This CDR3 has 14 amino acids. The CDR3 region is CASSLDLRSDTQYF. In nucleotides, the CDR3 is TGTGCCAGCAGCTTAGATCTTAGGTCAGATACGCAGTATTTT. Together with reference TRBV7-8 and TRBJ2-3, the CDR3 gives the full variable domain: GAGVSQSPRYKVAKRGQDVALRCDPISGHVSLFWYQQALGQGPEFLTYFQNEAQLDKSGLPSDRFFAERPEGSVSTLKIQRTQQEDSAVYLCASSLDLRSDTQYFGPGTRLTVL.

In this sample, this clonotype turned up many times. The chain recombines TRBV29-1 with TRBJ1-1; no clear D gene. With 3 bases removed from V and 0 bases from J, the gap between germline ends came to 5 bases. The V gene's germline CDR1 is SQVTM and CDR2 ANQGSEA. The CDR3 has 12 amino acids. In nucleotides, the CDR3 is TGCAGCGTTGACGGTTTGAACACTGAAGCTTTCTTT. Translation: CSVDGLNTEAFF.

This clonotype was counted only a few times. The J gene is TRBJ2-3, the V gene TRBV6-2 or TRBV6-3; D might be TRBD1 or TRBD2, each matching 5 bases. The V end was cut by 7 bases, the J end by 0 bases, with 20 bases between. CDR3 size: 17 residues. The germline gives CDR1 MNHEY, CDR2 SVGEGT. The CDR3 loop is CASKESGPGRSTDTQYF. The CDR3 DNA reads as TGTGCCAGCAAAGAGTCGGGCCCGGGGCGGAGCACAGATACGCAGTATTTT.

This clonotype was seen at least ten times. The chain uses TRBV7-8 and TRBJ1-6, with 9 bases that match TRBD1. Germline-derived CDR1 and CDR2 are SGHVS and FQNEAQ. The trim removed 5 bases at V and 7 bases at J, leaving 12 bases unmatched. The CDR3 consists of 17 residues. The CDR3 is CASSPRGGQGSNSPLHF. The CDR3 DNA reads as TGTGCCAGCAGCCCCAGGGGCGGACAGGGGAGCAATTCACCCCTCCACTTT.

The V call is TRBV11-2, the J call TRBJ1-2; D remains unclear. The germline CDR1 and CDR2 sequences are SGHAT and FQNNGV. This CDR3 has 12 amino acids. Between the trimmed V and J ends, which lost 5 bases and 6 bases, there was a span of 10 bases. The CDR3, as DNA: TGTGCCAGCAGCATTGGGAGGGATGGCTACACCTTC. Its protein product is CASSIGRDGYTF.

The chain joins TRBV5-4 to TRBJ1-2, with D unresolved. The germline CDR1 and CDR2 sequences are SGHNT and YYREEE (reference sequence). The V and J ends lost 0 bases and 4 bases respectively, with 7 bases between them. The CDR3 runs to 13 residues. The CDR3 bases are TGTGCCAGCAGCTTGGACGGGATCTATGGCTACACCTTC. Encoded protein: CASSLDGIYGYTF.

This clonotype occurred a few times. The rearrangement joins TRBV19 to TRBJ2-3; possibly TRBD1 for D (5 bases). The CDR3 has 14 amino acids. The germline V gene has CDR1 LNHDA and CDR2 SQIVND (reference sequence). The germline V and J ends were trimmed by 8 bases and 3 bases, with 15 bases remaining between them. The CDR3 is CASREGDVTDTQYF. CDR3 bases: TGTGCCAGTCGAGAAGGGGATGTTACAGATACGCAGTATTTT.

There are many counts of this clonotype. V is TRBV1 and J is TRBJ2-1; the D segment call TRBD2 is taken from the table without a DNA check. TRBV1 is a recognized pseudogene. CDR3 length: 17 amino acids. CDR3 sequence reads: CTRLTSGGTSSYNEQFF. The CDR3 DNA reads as TGCACCCGTCTGACTAGCGGGGGGACCAGCTCCTACAATGAGCAGTTCTTC.

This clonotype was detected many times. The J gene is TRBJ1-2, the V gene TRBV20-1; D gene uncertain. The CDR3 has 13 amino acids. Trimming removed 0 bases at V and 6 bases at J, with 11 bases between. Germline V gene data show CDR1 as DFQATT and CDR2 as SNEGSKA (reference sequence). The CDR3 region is CSARDPRGNGYTF. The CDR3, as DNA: TGCAGTGCTAGAGACCCCCGGGGAAATGGCTACACCTTC.

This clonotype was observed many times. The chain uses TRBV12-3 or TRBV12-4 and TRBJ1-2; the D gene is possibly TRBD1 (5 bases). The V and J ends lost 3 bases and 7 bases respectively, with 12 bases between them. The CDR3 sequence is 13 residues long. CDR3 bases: TGTGCCAGCAGTTTGGGGCAGGCAGGTGGCTACACCTTC. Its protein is CASSLGQAGGYTF.

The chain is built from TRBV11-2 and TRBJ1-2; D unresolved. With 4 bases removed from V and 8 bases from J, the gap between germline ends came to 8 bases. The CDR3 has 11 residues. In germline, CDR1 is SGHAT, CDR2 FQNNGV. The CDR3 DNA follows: TGTGCCAGCAGCTGGGGAGAGGGCTACACCTTC. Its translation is CASSWGEGYTF.

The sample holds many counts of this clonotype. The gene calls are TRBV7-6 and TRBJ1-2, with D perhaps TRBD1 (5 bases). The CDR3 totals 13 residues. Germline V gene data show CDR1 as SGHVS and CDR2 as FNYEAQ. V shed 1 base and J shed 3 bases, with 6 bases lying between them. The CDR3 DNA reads TGTGCCAGCAGCTTAGGGGGGGACTATGGCTACACCTTC. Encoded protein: CASSLGGDYGYTF.

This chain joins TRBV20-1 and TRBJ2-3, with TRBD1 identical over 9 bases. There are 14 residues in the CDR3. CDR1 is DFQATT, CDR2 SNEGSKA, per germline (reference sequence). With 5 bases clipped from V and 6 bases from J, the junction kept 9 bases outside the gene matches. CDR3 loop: CSAQDRGQSDTQYF. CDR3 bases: TGCAGTGCTCAGGACAGGGGCCAGTCGGATACGCAGTATTTT.

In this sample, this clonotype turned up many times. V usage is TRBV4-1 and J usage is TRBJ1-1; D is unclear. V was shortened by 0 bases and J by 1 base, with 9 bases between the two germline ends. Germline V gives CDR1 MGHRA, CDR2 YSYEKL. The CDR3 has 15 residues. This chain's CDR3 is CASSQDGYRNTEAFF. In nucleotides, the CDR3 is TGCGCCAGCAGCCAAGACGGATATAGGAACACTGAAGCTTTCTTT.

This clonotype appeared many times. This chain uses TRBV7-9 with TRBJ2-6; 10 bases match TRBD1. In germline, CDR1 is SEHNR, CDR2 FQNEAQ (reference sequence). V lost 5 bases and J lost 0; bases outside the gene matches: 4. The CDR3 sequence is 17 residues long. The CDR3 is CASSPRTGGSGANVLTF. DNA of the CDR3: TGTGCCAGCAGCCCTCGGACAGGGGGCTCTGGGGCCAACGTCCTGACTTTC.

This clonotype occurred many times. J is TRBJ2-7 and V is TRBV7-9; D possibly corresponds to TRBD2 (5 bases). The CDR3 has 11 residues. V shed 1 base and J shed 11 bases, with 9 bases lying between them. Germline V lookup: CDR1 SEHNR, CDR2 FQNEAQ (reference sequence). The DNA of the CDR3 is TGTGCCAGCAGCTTAGAAGGACTTAAGTACTTC. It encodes CASSLEGLKYF.

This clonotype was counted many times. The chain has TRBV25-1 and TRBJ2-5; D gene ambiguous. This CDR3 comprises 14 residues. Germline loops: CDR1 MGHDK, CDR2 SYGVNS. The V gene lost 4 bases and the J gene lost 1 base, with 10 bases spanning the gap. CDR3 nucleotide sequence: TGTGCCAGCAGTGGGGCGTCGATCCAAGAGACCCAGTACTTC. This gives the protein CASSGASIQETQYF.

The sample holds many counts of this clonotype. As DNA, the CDR3 is TGTGCCAGCAGTTGGGGTAGCGCCTACGAGCAGTACTTC. Translated, it gives CASSWGSAYEQYF. The gene calls are TRBV12-3 or TRBV12-4 and TRBJ2-7; TRBD2 is a possible D gene (5 bases). There are 13 residues in the CDR3. Trimming stripped 4 bases from V and 2 bases from J, with 9 bases between.

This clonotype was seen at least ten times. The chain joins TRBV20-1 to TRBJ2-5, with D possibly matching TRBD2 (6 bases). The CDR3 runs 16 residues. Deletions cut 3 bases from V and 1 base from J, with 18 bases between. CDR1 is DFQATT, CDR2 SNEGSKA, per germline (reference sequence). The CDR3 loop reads CSASGEKVAVQETQYF. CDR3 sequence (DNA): TGCAGTGCTAGCGGGGAGAAGGTAGCGGTCCAAGAGACCCAGTACTTC.

The CDR3 protein is CASSDGQETQYF. CDR3 nucleotides: TGCGCCAGCAGTGATGGCCAAGAGACCCAGTACTTC. The V call is TRBV10-1, the J call TRBJ2-5, with D hard to call. This CDR3 has 12 amino acids. In germline, CDR1 is WNHNN, CDR2 SYGVQD (reference sequence). V lost 3 bases, J lost 1 base, and 3 bases lay in between.

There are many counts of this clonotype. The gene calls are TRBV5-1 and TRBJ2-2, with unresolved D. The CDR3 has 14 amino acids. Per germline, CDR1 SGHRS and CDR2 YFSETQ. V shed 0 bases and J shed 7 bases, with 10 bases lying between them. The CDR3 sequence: CASSLAQISGELFF. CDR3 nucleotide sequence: TGCGCCAGCAGCTTGGCTCAGATCAGCGGGGAGCTGTTTTTT. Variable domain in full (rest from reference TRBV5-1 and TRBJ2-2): KAGVTQTPRYLIKTRGQQVTLSCSPISGHRSVSWYQQTPGQGLQFLFEYFSETQRNKGNFPGRFSGRQFSNSRSEMNVSTLELGDSALYLCASSLAQISGELFFGEGSRLTVL.

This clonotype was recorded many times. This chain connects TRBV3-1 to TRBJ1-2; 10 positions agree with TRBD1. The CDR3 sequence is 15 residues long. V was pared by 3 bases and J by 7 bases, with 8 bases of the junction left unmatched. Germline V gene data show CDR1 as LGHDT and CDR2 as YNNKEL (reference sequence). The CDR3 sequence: CASSQFPTGGFGYTF. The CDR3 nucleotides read TGTGCCAGCAGCCAGTTTCCGACAGGGGGCTTTGGCTACACCTTC.

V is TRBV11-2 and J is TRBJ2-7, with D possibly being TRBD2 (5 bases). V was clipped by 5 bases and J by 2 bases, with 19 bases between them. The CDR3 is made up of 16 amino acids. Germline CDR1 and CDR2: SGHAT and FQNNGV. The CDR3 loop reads CASSPVGWTQTYEQYF. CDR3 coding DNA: TGTGCCAGCAGCCCCGTGGGTTGGACTCAAACCTACGAGCAGTACTTC.

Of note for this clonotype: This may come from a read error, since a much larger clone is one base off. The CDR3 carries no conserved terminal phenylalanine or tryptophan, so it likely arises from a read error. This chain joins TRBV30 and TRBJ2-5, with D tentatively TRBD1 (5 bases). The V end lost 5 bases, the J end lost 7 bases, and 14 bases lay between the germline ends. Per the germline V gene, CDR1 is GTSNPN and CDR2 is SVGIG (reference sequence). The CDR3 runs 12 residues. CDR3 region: CAWGRELWTQYI. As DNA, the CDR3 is TGTGCCTGGGGCAGGGAACTGTGGACCCAGTACATC.

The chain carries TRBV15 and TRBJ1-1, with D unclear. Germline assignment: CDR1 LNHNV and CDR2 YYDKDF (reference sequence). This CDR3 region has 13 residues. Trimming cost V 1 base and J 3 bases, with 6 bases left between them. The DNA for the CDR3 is TGTGCCACCAGCAGAGGGTTTGACACTGAAGCTTTCTTT. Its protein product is CATSRGFDTEAFF.

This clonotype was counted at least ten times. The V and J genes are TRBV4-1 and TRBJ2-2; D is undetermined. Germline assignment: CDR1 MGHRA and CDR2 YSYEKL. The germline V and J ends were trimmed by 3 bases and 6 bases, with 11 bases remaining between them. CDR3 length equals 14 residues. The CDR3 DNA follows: TGCGCCAGCAGCCATTCTCTAGGTGCCGGGGAGCTGTTTTTT. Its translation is CASSHSLGAGELFF.

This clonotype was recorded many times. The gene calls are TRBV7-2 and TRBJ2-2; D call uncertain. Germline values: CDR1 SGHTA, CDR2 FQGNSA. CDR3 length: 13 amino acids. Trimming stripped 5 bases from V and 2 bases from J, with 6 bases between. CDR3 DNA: TGTGCCAGCAGCCATACAAACACCGGGGAGCTGTTTTTT. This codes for CASSHTNTGELFF.